This T cell receptor (beta chain) was sequenced for a study of vaccination and CD4 T cells after COVID-19. Whole-study context: At a median approximately 99 days (range 35 to 161) after diagnosis, post-COVID samples were drawn.

As to treatment: approximately 9-day PBMC culture with coronavirus spike peptide pools or control peptides (ViraFEST assay). Germline loops: CDR1 DFQATT, CDR2 SNEGSKA (reference sequence). The trim removed 8 bases at V and 6 bases at J, leaving 4 bases unmatched. The CDR3 spans 12 residues. With respect to this clonotype: Antigen: not known.

Oncomine TCR Beta short-read sequencing was applied to DNA from cultured CD4+ T cells. Each CDR3 protein gets one entry after TCRdb re-called the PCR reads with MiXCR. Among about 21,000 distinct CDR3 sequences listed, around 52% were seen once. Specimen: CD4+ T cells from blood, cultured in vitro. This TCR derives from a human donor who had recovered from COVID-19. The rearrangement links TRBV20-1 to TRBJ2-7, with 13 bases aligning to TRBD2. This chain's CDR3 is CSLTSGGSEQYF. The CDR3 nucleotides are TGCAGTCTGACTAGCGGGGGGTCCGAGCAGTACTTC.